Listed below are T cell receptor beta chains from one sample, sequenced in a study of blood T cell repertoires in COVID-19. Only in-frame clones appear in the TCRdb table, and some are missing; sequencing was by immunoSEQ multiplex PCR. This table holds about 230,000 clones, 81% found once. Sequencing was done on a sample of peripheral blood. These receptor sequences come from a woman older than 75 with acute or convalescent COVID-19. Both conserved end residues are part of each CDR3. D genes are given only for firm matches. The size entry is marked missing in some rows and otherwise reads once, few, many or a size class.

.	.	TRBV5-1	TRBJ1-2	CASSPYGGTGTSRGGYTF	TGCGCCAGCAGCCCGTACGGGGGGACCGGGACATCAAGGGGCGGCTACACCTTC
TRBD2	.	TRBV30	TRBJ2-3	CAWMLTGLSRQYF	TGTGCCTGGATGCTAACGGGACTATCTAGGCAGTATTTT
TRBD1	few	TRBV6-1	TRBJ1-3	CASSDWDREPGNTIYF	TGTGCCAGCAGTGATTGGGACAGGGAACCCGGAAACACCATATATTTT
TRBD2	.	TRBV5-1	TRBJ2-3	CASSLAGGSADTQYF	TGCGCCAGCAGCCTAGCGGGGGGTAGCGCAGATACGCAGTATTTT
TRBD2	once	TRBV27	TRBJ2-7	CASSLPSGRAGEQYF	TGTGCCAGCAGTTTACCCAGCGGGAGGGCCGGCGAGCAGTACTTC
TRBD1	.	TRBV14	TRBJ2-7	CASSQAGTVQYF	TGTGCCAGCAGCCAAGCTGGGACAGTGCAGTACTTC
TRBD1	.	TRBV6-5	TRBJ1-2	CASSYRQGIGYGYTF	TGTGCCAGCAGTTACCGACAGGGGATTGGCTATGGCTACACCTTC
.	.	TRBV21-1	TRBJ2-1	CASPRMGLEAEEQFF	TGTGCCAGCCCACGAATGGGGCTAGAGGCGGAGGAGCAGTTCTTC
.	.	TRBV6-1	TRBJ2-5	CASSELTNQETQYF	TGTGCCAGCAGTGAACTGACTAACCAAGAGACCCAGTACTTC
TRBD1	few	TRBV19	TRBJ1-4	CASSRTQGAGEKLFF	TGTGCCAGTAGTCGGACCCAGGGGGCCGGCGAAAAACTGTTTTTT
TRBD2	once	TRBV10-3	TRBJ2-7	CAMGGIWHEQYF	TGTGCCATGGGGGGGATCTGGCACGAGCAGTACTTC
.	few	TRBV5-4	TRBJ2-2	CASSLEGVGELFF	TGTGCCAGCAGCTTGGAGGGGGTCGGGGAGCTGTTTTTT
TRBD2	.	TRBV11-2	TRBJ2-5	CASSRPLAGEETQYF	TGTGCCAGCAGCCGACCCCTAGCGGGCGAGGAGACCCAGTACTTC
TRBD2	.	TRBV7-8	TRBJ2-2	CASSLDRGGRTGELFF	TGTGCCAGCAGCTTAGACCGGGGGGGTCGGACCGGGGAGCTGTTTTTT
TRBD1	.	TRBV27	TRBJ1-5	CASADGQGGQPQHF	TGTGCCAGCGCGGATGGACAGGGTGGGCAGCCCCAGCATTTT
TRBD1	.	TRBV19	TRBJ2-1	CASSIPNRGQGEQFF	TGTGCCAGTAGTATACCAAACAGGGGGCAGGGTGAGCAGTTCTTC
.	.	TRBV7-2	TRBJ2-1	CASSLAGTISYNEQFF	TGTGCCAGCAGCTTGGCAGGCACGATCTCCTACAATGAGCAGTTCTTC
.	.	TRBV6-6	TRBJ1-2	CASSSGWSNYGYTF	TGTGCCAGCAGTTCAGGGTGGAGTAACTATGGCTACACCTTC
TRBD1	.	TRBV9	TRBJ2-1	CASSVGDRGYNEQFF	TGTGCCAGCAGCGTAGGGGACAGGGGCTACAATGAGCAGTTCTTC
.	.	TRBV3-1/TRBV3-2	TRBJ1-2	CASSQISYGYTF	TGTGCCAGCAGCCAAATTAGCTATGGCTACACCTTC
TRBD1	.	TRBV11-2	TRBJ2-5	CASSLDRTPGTVDF	TGTGCCAGCAGCTTAGATCGGACCCCCGGGACAGTCGACTTC
TRBD2	once	TRBV3-1/TRBV3-2	TRBJ2-5	CASSHGLALETQYF	TGTGCCAGCAGCCACGGACTAGCTCTGGAGACCCAGTACTTC
.	.	TRBV19	TRBJ2-3	CASSTAGDTDTQYF	TGTGCCAGTAGCACGGCAGGGGACACAGATACGCAGTATTTT
.	.	TRBV14	TRBJ2-2	CASSQVNNGELFF	TGTGCCAGCAGCCAAGTAAATAACGGGGAGCTGTTTTTT
.	few	TRBV9	TRBJ2-3	CASSVALGASPGDTQYF	TGTGCCAGCAGCGTAGCCCTTGGAGCATCCCCCGGAGATACGCAGTATTTT
TRBD2	few	TRBV3-1/TRBV3-2	TRBJ2-7	CASSQGEGSYEQYF	TGTGCCAGCAGCCAAGGGGAGGGTTCCTACGAGCAGTACTTC
.	.	TRBV5-1	TRBJ1-1	CASSLRLDTLEAFF	TGCGCCAGCAGCTTGAGGCTCGACACCCTTGAAGCTTTCTTT
.	.	TRBV3-1/TRBV3-2	TRBJ1-1	CASSQDRGRTNTEAFF	TGTGCCAGCAGCCAAGATAGGGGCAGAACAAACACTGAAGCTTTCTTT
.	few	TRBV2	TRBJ2-7	CASSGPFPYF	TGTGCCAGCAGTGGGCCCTTCCCGTACTTC
.	once	TRBV19	TRBJ1-5	CASKMKGGENQPQHF	TGTGCCAGTAAAATGAAAGGGGGGGAAAATCAGCCCCAGCATTTT
TRBD2	.	TRBV5-4	TRBJ2-6	CASSAGLAASGANVLTF	TGTGCCAGCAGCGCGGGACTAGCGGCCTCTGGGGCCAACGTCCTGACTTTC
.	.	TRBV5-5	TRBJ1-5	CASSLHRTEGFGNQPQHF	TGTGCCAGCAGCTTGCACCGGACAGAGGGTTTTGGCAATCAGCCCCAGCATTTT
TRBD2	.	TRBV12-5	TRBJ2-1	CASGTYRTSGDPYNEQFF	TGTGCTAGTGGTACCTACAGGACTAGCGGGGACCCCTACAATGAGCAGTTCTTC
TRBD1	.	TRBV6-5	TRBJ1-5	CASRSTGRSNQPQHF	TGTGCCAGCAGGTCGACAGGGCGAAGCAATCAGCCCCAGCATTTT
TRBD2	.	TRBV5-4	TRBJ2-2	CASSRDSSGLTAGELFF	TGTGCCAGCAGCCGAGACTCTAGCGGGCTAACGGCCGGGGAGCTGTTTTTT
.	.	TRBV9	TRBJ1-2	CASSVMEDYGYTF	TGTGCCAGCAGCGTAATGGAGGACTATGGCTACACCTTC
TRBD2	.	TRBV10-3	TRBJ2-1	CATETSGGNNEQFF	TGTGCCACCGAGACTAGCGGGGGCAACAATGAGCAGTTCTTC
TRBD2	.	TRBV29-1	TRBJ2-7	CSPIGGLASYEQYF	TGCAGCCCCATAGGGGGACTAGCATCCTACGAGCAGTACTTC
.	.	TRBV7-9	TRBJ1-3	CASSPPPTGNTIYF	TGTGCCAGCAGCCCACCTCCGACGGGGAACACCATATATTTT
TRBD1	.	TRBV19	TRBJ2-2	CASTGTANTGELFF	TGTGCCAGTACCGGGACAGCAAACACCGGGGAGCTGTTTTTT
TRBD1	.	TRBV7-8	TRBJ1-5	CASSLDGQARSQPQHF	TGTGCCAGCAGCTTAGACGGACAGGCCCGGAGTCAGCCCCAGCATTTT
.	.	TRBV5-4	TRBJ2-7	CASSTNSYEQYF	TGTGCCAGCTCGACTAACTCCTACGAGCAGTACTTC
.	.	TRBV12-3/TRBV12-4	TRBJ2-2	CATTGTPGELFF	TGTGCCACCACAGGGACGCCCGGGGAGCTGTTTTTT
TRBD2	.	TRBV4-2	TRBJ2-3	CASSPASGSTDTQYF	TGTGCCAGCAGCCCGGCTAGCGGGAGCACAGATACGCAGTATTTT
TRBD1	.	TRBV30	TRBJ1-1	CAWSAPTGINTEAFF	TGTGCCTGGAGTGCCCCGACAGGGATCAACACTGAAGCTTTCTTT
.	.	TRBV3-1/TRBV3-2	TRBJ2-7	CASSPGIYEQYF	TGTGCCAGCAGCCCAGGGATCTACGAGCAGTACTTC
TRBD2	.	TRBV10-3	TRBJ2-1	CAISDPHTSGGYNEQFF	TGTGCCATCAGTGACCCACATACTAGCGGGGGCTACAATGAGCAGTTCTTC
.	.	TRBV9	TRBJ2-7	CASSVAGIGSYEQYF	TGTGCCAGCAGCGTAGCAGGGATTGGTTCCTACGAGCAGTACTTC
TRBD2	.	TRBV7-7	TRBJ2-5	CASSRGLAEETQYF	TGTGCCAGCAGCCGGGGACTAGCGGAAGAGACCCAGTACTTC
TRBD2	.	TRBV7-2	TRBJ2-1	CASSLGVPAGVGEQFF	TGTGCCAGCAGCTTAGGTGTTCCAGCGGGGGTGGGCGAGCAGTTCTTC
TRBD2	few	TRBV9	TRBJ2-7	CASSVRGEKGTSGRRYEQYF	TGTGCCAGCAGCGTAAGGGGGGAGAAAGGGACTAGCGGGAGGCGCTACGAGCAGTACTTC
.	.	TRBV3-1/TRBV3-2	TRBJ2-1	CASSQNGVLNNEQFF	TGTGCCAGCAGCCAAAACGGGGTCCTCAACAATGAGCAGTTCTTC
.	.	TRBV3-1/TRBV3-2	TRBJ1-2	CASSQGTGYGYTF	TGTGCCAGCAGCCAAGGCACCGGCTATGGCTACACCTTC
.	few	TRBV19	TRBJ1-5	CASSILPGYSNQPQHF	TGTGCCAGTAGTATCTTACCGGGATATAGCAATCAGCCCCAGCATTTT